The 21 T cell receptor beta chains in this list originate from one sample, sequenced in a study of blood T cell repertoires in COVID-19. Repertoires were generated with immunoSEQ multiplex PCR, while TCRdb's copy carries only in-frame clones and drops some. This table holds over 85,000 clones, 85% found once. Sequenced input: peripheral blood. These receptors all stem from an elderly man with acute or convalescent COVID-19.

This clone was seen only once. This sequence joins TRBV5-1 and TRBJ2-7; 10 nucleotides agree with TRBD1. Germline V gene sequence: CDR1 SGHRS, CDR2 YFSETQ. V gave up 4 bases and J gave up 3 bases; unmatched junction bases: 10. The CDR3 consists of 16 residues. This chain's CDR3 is CASSRDPGQGIYEQYF. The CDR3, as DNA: TGCGCCAGCAGCCGGGATCCGGGACAGGGGATCTACGAGCAGTACTTC. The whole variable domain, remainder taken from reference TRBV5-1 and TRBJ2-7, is KAGVTQTPRYLIKTRGQQVTLSCSPISGHRSVSWYQQTPGQGLQFLFEYFSETQRNKGNFPGRFSGRQFSNSRSEMNVSTLELGDSALYLCASSRDPGQGIYEQYFGPGTRLTVT.

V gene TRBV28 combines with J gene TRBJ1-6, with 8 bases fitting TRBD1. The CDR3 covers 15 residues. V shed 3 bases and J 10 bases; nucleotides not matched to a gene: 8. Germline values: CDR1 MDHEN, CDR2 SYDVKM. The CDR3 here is CASSFVRTGISPLHF. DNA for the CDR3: TGTGCCAGCAGTTTCGTTAGGACAGGGATCTCACCCCTCCACTTT. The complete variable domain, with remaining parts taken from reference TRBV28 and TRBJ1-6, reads DVKVTQSSRYLVKRTGEKVFLECVQDMDHENMFWYRQDPGLGLRLIYFSYDVKMKEKGDIPEGYSVSREKKERFSLILESASTNQTSMYLCASSFVRTGISPLHFGNGTRLTVT.

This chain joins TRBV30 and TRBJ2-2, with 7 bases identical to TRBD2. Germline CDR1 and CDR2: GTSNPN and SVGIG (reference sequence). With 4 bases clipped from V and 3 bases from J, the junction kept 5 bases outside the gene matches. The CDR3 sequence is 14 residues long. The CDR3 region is CAWTWEGDTGELFF. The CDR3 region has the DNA TGTGCCTGGACGTGGGAGGGCGACACCGGGGAGCTGTTTTTT.

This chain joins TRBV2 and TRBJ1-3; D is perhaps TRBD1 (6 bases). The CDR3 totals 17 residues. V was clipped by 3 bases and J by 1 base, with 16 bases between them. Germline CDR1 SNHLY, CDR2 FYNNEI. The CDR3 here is CASSEVQGLQSGNTIYF. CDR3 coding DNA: TGTGCCAGCAGTGAGGTGCAGGGGCTTCAATCTGGAAACACCATATATTTT.

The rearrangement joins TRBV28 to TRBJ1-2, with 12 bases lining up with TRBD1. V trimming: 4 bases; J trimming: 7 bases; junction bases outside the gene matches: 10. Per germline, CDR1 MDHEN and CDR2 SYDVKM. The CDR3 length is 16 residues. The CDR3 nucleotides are TGTGCCAGCAGTTCTTCCGGGACAGGGGGCGAGCTTGGCTACACCTTC. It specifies CASSSSGTGGELGYTF.

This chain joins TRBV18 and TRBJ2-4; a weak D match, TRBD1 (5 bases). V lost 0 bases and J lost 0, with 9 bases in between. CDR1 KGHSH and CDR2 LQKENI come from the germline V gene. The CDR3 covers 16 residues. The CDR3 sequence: CASSPPTVVAKNIQYF. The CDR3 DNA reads TGTGCCAGCTCACCACCGACAGTAGTAGCCAAAAACATTCAGTACTTC.

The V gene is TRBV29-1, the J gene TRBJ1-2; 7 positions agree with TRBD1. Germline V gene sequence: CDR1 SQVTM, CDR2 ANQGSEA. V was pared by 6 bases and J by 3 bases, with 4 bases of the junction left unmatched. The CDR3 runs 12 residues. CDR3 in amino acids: CSVAGTDYGYTF. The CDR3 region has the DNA TGCAGCGTCGCCGGGACAGACTATGGCTACACCTTC.

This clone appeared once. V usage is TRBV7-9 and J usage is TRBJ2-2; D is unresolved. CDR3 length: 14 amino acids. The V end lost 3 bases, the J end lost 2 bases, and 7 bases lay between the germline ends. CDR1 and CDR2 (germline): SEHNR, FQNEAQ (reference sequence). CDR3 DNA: TGTGCCAGCAGCTTCCTTTCCAACACCGGGGAGCTGTTTTTT. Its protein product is CASSFLSNTGELFF.

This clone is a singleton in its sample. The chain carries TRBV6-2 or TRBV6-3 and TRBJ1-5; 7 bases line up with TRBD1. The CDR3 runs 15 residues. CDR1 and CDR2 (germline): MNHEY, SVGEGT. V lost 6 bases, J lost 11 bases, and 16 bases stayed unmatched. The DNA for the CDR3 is TGTGCCAGCAGCACCGGGACAGCTAGGGGGTCGGCCCAGCATTTT. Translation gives CASSTGTARGSAQHF.

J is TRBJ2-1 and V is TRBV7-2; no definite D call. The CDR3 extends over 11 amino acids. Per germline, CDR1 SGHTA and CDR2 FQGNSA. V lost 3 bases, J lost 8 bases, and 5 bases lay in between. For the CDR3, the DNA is TGTGCCAGCAGCTTCTATGATGAGCAGTTCTTC. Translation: CASSFYDEQFF.

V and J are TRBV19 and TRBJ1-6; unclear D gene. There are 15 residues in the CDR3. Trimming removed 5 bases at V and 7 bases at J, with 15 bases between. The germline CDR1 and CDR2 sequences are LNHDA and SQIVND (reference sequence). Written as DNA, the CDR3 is TGTGCCAGTAGTGCCGCGGGCCCTATCAATTCACCCCTCCACTTT. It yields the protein CASSAAGPINSPLHF.

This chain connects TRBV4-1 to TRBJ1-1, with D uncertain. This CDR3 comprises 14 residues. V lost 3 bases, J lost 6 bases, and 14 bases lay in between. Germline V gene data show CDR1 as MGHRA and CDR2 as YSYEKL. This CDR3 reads CASSHDSGGPEAFF. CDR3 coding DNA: TGCGCCAGCAGCCATGACTCCGGTGGTCCTGAAGCTTTCTTT.

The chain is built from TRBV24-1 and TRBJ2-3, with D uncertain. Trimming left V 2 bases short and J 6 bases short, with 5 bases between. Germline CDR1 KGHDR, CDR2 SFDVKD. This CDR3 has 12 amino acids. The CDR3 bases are TGTGCCACCAGTGATTACACGGATACGCAGTATTTT. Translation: CATSDYTDTQYF.

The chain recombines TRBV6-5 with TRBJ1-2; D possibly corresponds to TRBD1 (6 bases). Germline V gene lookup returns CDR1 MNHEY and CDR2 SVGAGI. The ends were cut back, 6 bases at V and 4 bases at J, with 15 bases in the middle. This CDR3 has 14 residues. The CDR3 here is CASSRAGAIYGYTF. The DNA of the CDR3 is TGTGCCAGCAGCAGGGCAGGGGCTATCTATGGCTACACCTTC.

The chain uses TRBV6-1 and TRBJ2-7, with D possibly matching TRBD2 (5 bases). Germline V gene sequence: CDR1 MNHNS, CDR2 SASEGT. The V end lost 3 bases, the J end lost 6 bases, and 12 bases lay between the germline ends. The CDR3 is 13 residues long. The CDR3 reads CASSEVGVGEQYF. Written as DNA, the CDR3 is TGTGCCAGCAGTGAGGTGGGAGTGGGCGAGCAGTACTTC.

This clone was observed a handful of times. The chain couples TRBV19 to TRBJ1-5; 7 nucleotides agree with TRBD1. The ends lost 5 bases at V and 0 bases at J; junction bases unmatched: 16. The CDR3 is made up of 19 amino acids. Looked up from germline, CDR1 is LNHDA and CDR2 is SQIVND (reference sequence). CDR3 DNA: TGTGCCAGTAGTGGTGACAGGGACCTATTTGTTAATAGCAATCAGCCCCAGCATTTT. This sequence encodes CASSGDRDLFVNSNQPQHF.

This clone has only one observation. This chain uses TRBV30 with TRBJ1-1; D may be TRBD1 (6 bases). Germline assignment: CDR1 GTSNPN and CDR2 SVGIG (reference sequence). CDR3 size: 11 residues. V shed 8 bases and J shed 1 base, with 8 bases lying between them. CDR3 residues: CARQENTEAFF. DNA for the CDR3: TGTGCCAGACAGGAGAACACTGAAGCTTTCTTT.

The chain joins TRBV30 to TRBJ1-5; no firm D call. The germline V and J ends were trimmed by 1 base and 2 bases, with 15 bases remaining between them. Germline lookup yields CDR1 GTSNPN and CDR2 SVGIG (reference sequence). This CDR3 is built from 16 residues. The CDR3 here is CAWSAPSTVGNQPQHF. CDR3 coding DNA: TGTGCCTGGAGTGCCCCCTCGACTGTCGGCAATCAGCCCCAGCATTTT.

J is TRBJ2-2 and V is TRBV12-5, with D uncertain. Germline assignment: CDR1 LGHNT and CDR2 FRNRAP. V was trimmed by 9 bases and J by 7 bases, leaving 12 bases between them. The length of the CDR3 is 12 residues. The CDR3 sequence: CASATSVGELFF. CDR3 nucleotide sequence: TGTGCTAGCGCTACCTCCGTCGGGGAGCTGTTTTTT.

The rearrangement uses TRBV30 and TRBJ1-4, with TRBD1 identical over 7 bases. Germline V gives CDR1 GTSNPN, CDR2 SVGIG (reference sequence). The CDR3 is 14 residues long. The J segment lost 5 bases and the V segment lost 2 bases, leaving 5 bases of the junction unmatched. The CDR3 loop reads CAWSPRQGNEKLFF. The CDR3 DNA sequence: TGTGCCTGGAGTCCCCGACAGGGAAATGAAAAACTGTTTTTT.

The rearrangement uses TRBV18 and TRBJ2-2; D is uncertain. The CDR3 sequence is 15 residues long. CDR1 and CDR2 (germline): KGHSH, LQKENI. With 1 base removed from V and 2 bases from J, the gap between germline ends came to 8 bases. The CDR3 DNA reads TGTGCCAGCTCACCACTACAGACCAACACCGGGGAGCTGTTTTTT. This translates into CASSPLQTNTGELFF.